This T cell receptor beta chain emerged from a study of cytomegalovirus exposure and HLA in healthy donors. The study, taken as a whole, reports: Many donors shared some public TCRs, even though most TCR sequences were rare. It was reportedly the case that the classifier diagnosed cytomegalovirus status with high specificity and sensitivity. Per a prior analysis, the majority of TCR beta V segments were productive roughly 90% or roughly 30% of the time.

Details on this clone: Antigen: not known.

PCR employed 60 Vbeta and 13 Jbeta primers. TCRdb's copy holds only in-frame clones and misses some; the assay was immunoSEQ multiplex PCR. The repertoire holds 150,000 to 200,000 clones, roughly 60% seen once, with about 2.9% in the top ten. The origin of this receptor is a man in his forties or fifties in good health and CMV-seronegative. Specimen: PBMCs.

CDR3 sequence reads: CASSQQGDDEQFF. The CDR3 bases are TGTGCCAGTAGTCAACAGGGGGACGATGAGCAGTTCTTC. The chain is built from TRBV19 and TRBJ2-1; TRBD1 matches at 8 bases. Looked up from germline, CDR1 is LNHDA and CDR2 is SQIVND (reference sequence). With 5 bases clipped from V and 8 bases from J, the junction kept 5 bases outside the gene matches. The CDR3 consists of 13 residues.